The 22 T cell receptor beta chains below all came from one sample that was sequenced in a study of Tregs in tolerant kidney transplant recipients. The method was immunoSEQ multiplex PCR; TCRdb's version includes in-frame clones alone and lacks a portion of them. The sample shows about 240,000 clones, 65% to 85% of them seen only once. The sample consisted of CD4+ T cells from blood. The receptors derive from a human donor in good health.

This sequence joins TRBV6-6 and TRBJ2-7; TRBD1 is a possible D gene (6 bases). Looked up from germline, CDR1 is MNHNY and CDR2 is SVGAGI (reference sequence). The V gene lost 0 bases and the J gene lost 6 bases, with 15 bases spanning the gap. This CDR3 has 15 residues. CDR3 in amino acids: CASSYSSAGGSEQYF. CDR3 DNA sequence: TGTGCCAGCAGTTACTCGTCGGCTGGGGGCAGCGAGCAGTACTTC.

This chain connects TRBV2 to TRBJ1-5; weak D call: TRBD1 (5 bases). Germline V lookup: CDR1 SNHLY, CDR2 FYNNEI. The CDR3 sequence is 13 residues long. V was trimmed by 5 bases and J by 10 bases, leaving 15 bases between them. CDR3 nucleotides: TGTGCCAGCAGTAGGGCAGCCGGGGGACCCCAGCATTTT. Residues: CASSRAAGGPQHF.

The chain recombines TRBV20-1 with TRBJ2-1; no firm D call. Germline assignment: CDR1 DFQATT and CDR2 SNEGSKA (reference sequence). There are 11 residues in the CDR3. V lost 4 bases and J lost 5, with 6 bases in between. Here the CDR3 DNA reads TGCAGTGCTACCAACCACAATGAGCAGTTCTTC. As protein: CSATNHNEQFF.

The rearrangement links TRBV2 to TRBJ2-2, with 8 bases lining up with TRBD2. The CDR3 sequence is 15 residues long. Germline CDR1 is SNHLY and CDR2 is FYNNEI. V shed 10 bases and J 0 bases; nucleotides not matched to a gene: 7. CDR3 sequence (DNA): TGTGCCATCCAGACTAGCGAAGCGAACACCGGGGAGCTGTTTTTT. It encodes CAIQTSEANTGELFF.

CDR3 coding DNA: TGTGCCATCAGTGAGTCGGCCACCTACGAGCAGTACTTC. Encoded protein: CAISESATYEQYF. This chain joins TRBV10-3 and TRBJ2-5; D gene unclear. The J call is in doubt because the DNA end fits TRBJ2-7 better. From germline, CDR1 is ENHRY and CDR2 SYGVKD. The CDR3 totals 13 residues.

This clone has only a few counts. V gene TRBV7-9 combines with J gene TRBJ1-3, with D perhaps matching TRBD1 (5 bases). Trimming stripped 5 bases from V and 2 bases from J, with 10 bases between. The CDR3 contains 14 residues. CDR1 is SEHNR and CDR2 is FQNEAQ in the germline V gene (reference sequence). CDR3 protein: CASSTQGTGNTIYF. Here the CDR3 DNA reads TGTGCCAGCAGCACCCAGGGAACTGGAAACACCATATATTTT.

The V call is TRBV4-1, the J call TRBJ2-3; 7 bases match TRBD2. The CDR3 is 15 residues long. The germline gives CDR1 MGHRA, CDR2 YSYEKL. V was clipped by 0 bases and J by 5 bases; unmatched bases: 5. The CDR3 here is CASSQDNASGDTQYF. The DNA for the CDR3 is TGCGCCAGCAGCCAAGATAATGCTAGCGGAGATACGCAGTATTTT.

This clone showed up just a few times. The J gene is TRBJ2-7, the V gene TRBV6-1; D is uncertain. Germline lookup yields CDR1 MNHNS and CDR2 SASEGT. The ends were cut back, 8 bases at V and 0 bases at J, with 14 bases in the middle. The CDR3 sequence is 14 residues long. Written as DNA, the CDR3 is TGTGCCAGCCATCCACGGGCCTCCTCCTACGAGCAGTACTTC. This gives the protein CASHPRASSYEQYF.

The chain recombines TRBV29-1 with TRBJ1-3; D remains unclear. Germline V gives CDR1 SQVTM, CDR2 ANQGSEA. CDR3 size: 14 residues. V lost 3 bases and J lost 0, with 9 bases in between. DNA of the CDR3: TGCAGCGTTGATTTAAGGAGCTCTGGAAACACCATATATTTT. The encoded protein is CSVDLRSSGNTIYF.

For the CDR3, the DNA is TGTGCCAGCAGCCCCGGGGGGAGAGTAGGTGAGCAGTTCTTC. Translating gives CASSPGGRVGEQFF. This chain uses TRBV11-3 with TRBJ2-1; 7 positions agree with TRBD2. Germline values: CDR1 SGHNT, CDR2 YENEEA. There are 14 residues in the CDR3. V dropped 5 bases and J dropped 9; count of bases not matched to a gene: 10.

V is TRBV5-4 and J is TRBJ2-5; D possibly corresponds to TRBD1 (6 bases). Germline V gives CDR1 SGHNT, CDR2 YYREEE (reference sequence). V dropped 3 bases and J dropped 0 bases, with 15 bases sitting between them. The CDR3 runs 16 residues. CDR3 sequence (DNA): TGTGCCAGCAGCTACAGGGTTTGGTCGTACCAAGAGACCCAGTACTTC. Translated, it gives CASSYRVWSYQETQYF.

The CDR3 nucleotides are TGTGCCAGCAGCCAGATCGCCGAAGGTGAGCAGTTCTTC. This sequence encodes CASSQIAEGEQFF. The chain joins TRBV4-2 to TRBJ2-1; D unclear. Germline CDR1 LGHNA, CDR2 YNFKEQ. The CDR3 length is 13 residues. V dropped 3 bases and J dropped 9 bases, with 12 bases sitting between them.

V and J are TRBV5-1 and TRBJ2-2; no firm D call. Germline values: CDR1 SGHRS, CDR2 YFSETQ. CDR3 length: 14 residues. V lost 2 bases and J 3 bases, leaving 8 bases between the germline ends. The CDR3 reads CASSFLTDTGELFF. The CDR3 DNA reads as TGCGCCAGCAGCTTCTTGACGGACACCGGGGAGCTGTTTTTT.

The chain's CDR3 is CASSLYKGVNNEQFF. Written as DNA, the CDR3 is TGCGCCAGCAGCTTGTACAAAGGGGTCAACAATGAGCAGTTCTTC. The rearrangement links TRBV5-1 to TRBJ2-1; D might be TRBD1 (5 bases). Germline V gene lookup returns CDR1 SGHRS and CDR2 YFSETQ. The V end was cut by 1 base, the J end by 5 bases, with 13 bases between. The CDR3 runs 15 residues.

There are a few counts of this clone. The V call is TRBV9, the J call TRBJ2-1; TRBD2 agrees at 10 bases. From germline, CDR1 is SGDLS and CDR2 YYNGEE. The CDR3 is 16 amino acids. Germline trimming cut 0 bases from V and 8 bases from J; bases unmatched to any gene: 8. CDR3 nucleotides: TGTGCCAGCAGCGTAGCTACGCTAGCGGGAGTTCATGAGCAGTTCTTC. It specifies CASSVATLAGVHEQFF.

The chain joins TRBV6-6 to TRBJ1-1; TRBD1 matches at 7 bases. Germline V gene data show CDR1 as MNHNY and CDR2 as SVGAGI (reference sequence). The CDR3 totals 14 residues. Losses at the gene ends were 2 bases for V and 3 bases for J; bases not matched to a gene: 3. As DNA, the CDR3 is TGTGCCAGCAGTTACCCACAGGGGTACACTGAAGCTTTCTTT. Translated: CASSYPQGYTEAFF.

The chain employs TRBV19 and TRBJ2-7, with 7 positions matching TRBD1. The length of the CDR3 is 16 residues. V dropped 5 bases and J dropped 3; count of bases not matched to a gene: 13. From germline, CDR1 is LNHDA and CDR2 SQIVND (reference sequence). CDR3 amino acids: CASSSLAGTDYYEQYF. For the CDR3, the DNA is TGTGCCAGTAGTTCGCTCGCCGGGACAGACTACTACGAGCAGTACTTC.

V gene TRBV7-9 combines with J gene TRBJ1-5; D is possibly TRBD1 (5 bases). Germline V CDR1 and CDR2: SEHNR, FQNEAQ (reference sequence). CDR3 size: 13 residues. Trimming removed 1 base at V and 6 bases at J, with 7 bases between. The CDR3 nucleotides read TGTGCCAGCAGCTTAGAGGGACGTCAGCCCCAGCATTTT. It translates to CASSLEGRQPQHF.

A single count supports this clone. CDR3: CASRRGLAYEQYF. CDR3 in DNA: TGTGCCAGCAGAAGGGGACTAGCCTACGAGCAGTACTTC. The rearrangement uses TRBV6-6 and TRBJ2-5; 8 nucleotides line up with TRBD2. The end of the DNA aligns better with TRBJ2-7, so the J call may be wrong. Germline V CDR1 and CDR2: MNHNY, SVGAGI (reference sequence). The CDR3 is 13 residues long.

This clone was observed once. The chain uses TRBV2 and TRBJ2-1, with TRBD2 matching over 11 bases. CDR3 length: 17 amino acids. Germline lookup yields CDR1 SNHLY and CDR2 FYNNEI. The junction had 10 bases not matched to a gene; V was cut back by 4 bases and J by 5 bases. The CDR3 DNA is TGTGCCAGCAGTGTAACACGGGTGGGACTAGCGGACAATGAGCAGTTCTTC. Its translation: CASSVTRVGLADNEQFF.

The chain couples TRBV2 to TRBJ1-2, with D unclear. Germline V lookup: CDR1 SNHLY, CDR2 FYNNEI. Deletions cut 8 bases from V and 8 bases from J, with 18 bases between. This CDR3 spans 13 amino acids. As DNA, the CDR3 is TGTGCCAGCCTCCCGGGCAGGTTGGACGGCTACACCTTC. Its protein is CASLPGRLDGYTF.

The count of this clone is one. The genes are TRBV18 and TRBJ2-2, with D maybe TRBD2 (5 bases). Germline V lookup: CDR1 KGHSH, CDR2 LQKENI. Trimming removed 3 bases from V and 5 bases from J, with 10 bases in between. The CDR3 contains 14 residues. CDR3 nucleotides: TGTGCCAGCTCACCCCGTCCGGGAACCGGGGAGCTGTTTTTT. Translating it yields CASSPRPGTGELFF.